These T cell receptor beta chains were read from a single sample in a study of CD8 T cells in acute hepatitis C reinfection. Measured with immunoSEQ multiplex PCR; TCRdb has only the in-frame clones, and not every one. The table includes thousands of clones, roughly 41% detected once. The specimen comprised HCV NS3-1073 tetramer-sorted CD8+ T cells from PBMCs, sampled during acute infection. Receptors originate from a young man with chronic hepatitis C. The CDR3 runs from the conserved cysteine through the conserved F or W. A D gene is named only where the DNA matches it firmly. Expanded clones are given a class, and other clones once, few, many or no size at all.

cdr3_aa,cdr3_nt,v_call,clone_size,d_call,j_call,cdr3_length
CASSQEPTGVGEQYF,TGCGCCAGCAGCCAAGAACCGACAGGTGTCGGCGAGCAGTACTTC,TRBV4-3,.,.,TRBJ2-7,15
CASRAGTSGSHEQYF,TGTGCCAGCAGGGCAGGAACTAGCGGGAGCCACGAGCAGTACTTC,TRBV6-5,.,TRBD2,TRBJ2-7,15
CASSQEPGGPGEQYF,TGTGCCAGCAGCCAAGAACCGGGGGGGCCTGGAGAGCAGTACTTC,TRBV4-2,.,TRBD2,TRBJ2-7,15
CASSSTRTSGRATDTQYF,TGTGCCAGCAGTTCAACCAGGACTAGCGGGAGGGCCACAGATACGCAGTATTTT,TRBV27,.,TRBD2,TRBJ2-3,18
CAKRQGGPANQPQHF,TGTGCCAAACGACAGGGGGGACCCGCAAATCAGCCCCAGCATTTT,TRBV7-6,.,TRBD1,TRBJ1-5,15
CASALGTSYGYTF,TGTGCCAGCGCGCTTGGGACAAGCTATGGCTACACCTTC,TRBV6-5,few,.,TRBJ1-2,13
CASSQASGDYNEQFF,TGTGCCAGCAGCCAAGCTAGCGGGGACTACAATGAGCAGTTCTTC,TRBV4-2,.,TRBD2,TRBJ2-1,15
CASSEASQTSAPYEQYF,TGTGCCAGCAGTGAAGCCTCGCAAACTAGCGCTCCCTACGAGCAGTACTTC,TRBV6-1,.,TRBD2,TRBJ2-7,17
CASSQEDGTEAFF,TGTGCCAGCAGCCAAGAAGACGGCACTGAAGCTTTCTTT,TRBV4-2,.,.,TRBJ1-1,13
CASSPAGTGWYEQYF,TGTGCCAGCAGTCCCGCCGGGACAGGGTGGTACGAGCAGTACTTC,TRBV6-5,medium-sized,TRBD1,TRBJ2-7,15
CASSFLAGRGLDEQFF,TGTGCCAGCAGCTTCCTAGCGGGGAGAGGGTTGGATGAGCAGTTCTTC,TRBV7-3,medium-sized,TRBD2,TRBJ2-1,16
CASSALSGQYMGYEQYF,TGTGCCAGCAGTGCACTATCTGGTCAGTATATGGGCTACGAGCAGTACTTC,TRBV27,medium-sized,.,TRBJ2-7,17
CASSHPTGSEQYF,TGTGCCAGCAGTCACCCGACAGGCTCGGAGCAGTACTTC,TRBV6-1,few,.,TRBJ2-7,13
CSVDRAGGPEQYF,TGCAGCGTTGACCGAGCGGGAGGGCCCGAGCAGTACTTC,TRBV29-1,medium-sized,TRBD2,TRBJ2-7,13
CASSQEVSGGWGEQFF,TGTGCCAGCAGCCAAGAGGTTAGCGGGGGGTGGGGTGAGCAGTTCTTC,TRBV4-1,.,TRBD2,TRBJ2-1,16
CASSLVTSGGYQETQYF,TGCGCCAGCAGCTTGGTGACTAGCGGTGGGTACCAAGAGACCCAGTACTTC,TRBV4-3,.,TRBD2,TRBJ2-5,17
CASSQEPGAEAFF,TGTGCCAGCAGCCAAGAACCGGGCGCTGAAGCTTTCTTT,TRBV5-4,.,.,TRBJ1-1,13
CASNPRTAGEPGELFF,TGTGCCAGCAATCCCAGGACAGCTGGAGAGCCCGGGGAGCTGTTTTTT,TRBV2,.,.,TRBJ2-2,16
CASSQDRDSYNEQFF,TGTGCCAGCAGCCAAGATCGGGACTCATACAATGAGCAGTTCTTC,TRBV4-2,.,.,TRBJ2-1,15
CSVAGRGSDNEQFF,TGCAGCGTGGCGGGCAGGGGCTCTGACAATGAGCAGTTCTTC,TRBV29-1,.,.,TRBJ2-1,14
CASSETTGLWETQYF,TGCGCCAGCAGCGAGACGACAGGGTTGTGGGAGACCCAGTACTTC,TRBV4-1,.,TRBD1,TRBJ2-5,15
CASSIVTSGGYQETQYF,TGTGCCAGTAGTATCGTGACTAGCGGGGGGTACCAAGAGACCCAGTACTTC,TRBV19,few,TRBD2,TRBJ2-5,17
CAWRFSTDTQYF,TGTGCCTGGAGATTTAGCACAGATACGCAGTATTTT,TRBV30,.,.,TRBJ2-3,12
CASSLESGVWGEQFF,TGTGCCAGCAGCTTAGAAAGCGGGGTCTGGGGTGAGCAGTTCTTC,TRBV7-9,.,TRBD2,TRBJ2-1,15
CASSQEVRGLWGEQYF,TGTGCCAGCAGCCAAGAAGTACGGGGGTTATGGGGGGAGCAGTACTTC,TRBV4-2,medium-sized,.,TRBJ2-7,16
CASNSEGQGLFEQYF,TGTGCCAGCAACAGCGAGGGACAGGGACTTTTTGAGCAGTACTTC,TRBV7-2,.,TRBD1,TRBJ2-7,15
CASSVEQGFTLNTEAFF,TGTGCCAGCAGCGTAGAACAGGGATTTACCTTGAACACTGAAGCTTTCTTT,TRBV4-2,medium-sized,.,TRBJ1-1,17
CASSQDQVPPSTDTQYF,TGCGCCAGCAGCCAAGATCAGGTCCCCCCTAGCACAGATACGCAGTATTTT,TRBV4-1,.,.,TRBJ2-3,17
CASSLRTAGEPYEAFF,TGTGCCAGCAGCTTGAGGACAGCAGGGGAACCCTATGAAGCTTTCTTT,TRBV7-2,.,.,TRBJ1-1,16
CASSQEPGAPGEQYF,TGCGCCAGCAGCCAAGAACCCGGGGCCCCAGGCGAGCAGTACTTC,TRBV4-3,.,.,TRBJ2-7,15
CASSQEPSGGAPGELFF,TGCGCCAGCAGCCAAGAGCCTAGCGGGGGGGCACCCGGGGAGCTGTTTTTT,TRBV4-3,.,TRBD2,TRBJ2-2,17
CASSPDSRVADPTYNEQFF,TGTGCCAGCAGTCCAGATTCCCGGGTAGCGGACCCTACCTACAATGAGCAGTTCTTC,TRBV27,medium-sized,.,TRBJ2-1,19
CASSGGANEQYF,TGTGCCAGCAGCGGGGGGGCCAACGAGCAGTACTTC,TRBV9,few,.,TRBJ2-7,12
CASSLRSVGGSYEQYF,TGTGCCAGCAGCTTACGTTCGGTTGGGGGTTCCTACGAGCAGTACTTC,TRBV11-2,.,.,TRBJ2-7,16
CASSSGTGVFMNTEAFF,TGTGCCAGCAGCTCCGGGACAGGGGTTTTCATGAACACTGAAGCTTTCTTT,TRBV5-6,few,TRBD1,TRBJ1-1,17
CASSQLLAAPHEQFF,TGTGCCAGCAGCCAACTACTAGCAGCCCCACATGAGCAGTTCTTC,TRBV4-2,.,.,TRBJ2-1,15
CASSQEQNTEAFF,TGTGCCAGCAGCCAAGAGCAAAACACTGAAGCTTTCTTT,TRBV4-2,few,.,TRBJ1-1,13
CASSEVRGSSYEQYF,TGTGCCAGCAGTGAAGTCCGCGGCAGCTCCTACGAGCAGTACTTC,TRBV2,few,.,TRBJ2-7,15
CASSQAGAGGGYEQYF,TGTGCCAGCAGCCAAGCGGGAGCGGGTGGGGGATACGAGCAGTACTTC,TRBV4-2,.,.,TRBJ2-7,16
CAWSVDPAGYTF,TGTGCCTGGAGTGTCGACCCTGCGGGCTACACCTTC,TRBV30,.,.,TRBJ1-2,12
CAAGGLQETQYF,TGTGCCGCCGGGGGACTACAAGAGACCCAGTACTTC,TRBV5-4,.,TRBD2,TRBJ2-5,12
CASTEHEQYQPQHF,TGTGCCAGCACCGAACACGAACAATATCAGCCCCAGCATTTT,TRBV10-3,.,.,TRBJ1-5,14